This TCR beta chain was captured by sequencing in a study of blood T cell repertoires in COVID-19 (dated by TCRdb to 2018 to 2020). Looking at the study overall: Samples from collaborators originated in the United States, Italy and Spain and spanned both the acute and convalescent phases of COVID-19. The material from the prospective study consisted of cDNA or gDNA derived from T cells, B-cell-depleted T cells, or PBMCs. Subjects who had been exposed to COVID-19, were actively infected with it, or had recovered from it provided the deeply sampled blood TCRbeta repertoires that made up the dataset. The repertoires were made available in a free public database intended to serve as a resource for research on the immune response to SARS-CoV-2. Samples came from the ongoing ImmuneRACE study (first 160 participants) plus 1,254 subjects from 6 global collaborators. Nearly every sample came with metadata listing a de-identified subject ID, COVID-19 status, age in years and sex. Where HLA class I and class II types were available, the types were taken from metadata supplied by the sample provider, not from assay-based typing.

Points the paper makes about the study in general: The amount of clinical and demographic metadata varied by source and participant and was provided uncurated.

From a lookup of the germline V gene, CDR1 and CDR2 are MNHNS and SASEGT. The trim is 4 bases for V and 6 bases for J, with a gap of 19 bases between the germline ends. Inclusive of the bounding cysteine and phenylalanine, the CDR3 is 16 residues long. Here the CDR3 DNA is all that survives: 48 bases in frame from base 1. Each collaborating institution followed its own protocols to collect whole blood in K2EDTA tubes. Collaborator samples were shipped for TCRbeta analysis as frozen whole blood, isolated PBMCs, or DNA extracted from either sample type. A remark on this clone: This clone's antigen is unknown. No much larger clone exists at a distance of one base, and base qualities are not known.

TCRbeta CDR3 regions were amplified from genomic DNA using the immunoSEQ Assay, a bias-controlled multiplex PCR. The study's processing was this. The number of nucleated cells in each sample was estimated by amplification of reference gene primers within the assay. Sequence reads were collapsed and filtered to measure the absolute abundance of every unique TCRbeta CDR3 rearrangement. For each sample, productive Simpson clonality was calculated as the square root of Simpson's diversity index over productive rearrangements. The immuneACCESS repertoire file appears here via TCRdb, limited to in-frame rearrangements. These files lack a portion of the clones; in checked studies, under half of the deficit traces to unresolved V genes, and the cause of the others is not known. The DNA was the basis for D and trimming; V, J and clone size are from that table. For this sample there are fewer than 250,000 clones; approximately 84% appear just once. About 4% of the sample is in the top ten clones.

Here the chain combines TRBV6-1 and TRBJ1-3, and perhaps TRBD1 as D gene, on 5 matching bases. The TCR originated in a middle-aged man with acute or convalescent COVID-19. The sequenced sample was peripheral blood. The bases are TGTGCCAGCAGTGTAGGAAGACAGTTGTACGTAAACACCATATATTTT. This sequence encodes CASSVGRQLYVNTIYF.